The next 10 T cell receptor beta chains were all read from a single sample in a study of shared clonotypes between healthy human individuals. Sequenced by immunoSEQ multiplex PCR; TCRdb stores in-frame clones only, minus some. Of 450,000 to 600,000 clones in the sample, around 80% were seen once. Sequencing used PBMCs. The receptor source for this set is a woman in her thirties or forties in good health. Some clones in this sample may be carry-over from other donors' samples.

V and J are TRBV29-1 and TRBJ2-3; 9 bases fit TRBD2. Germline V gives CDR1 SQVTM, CDR2 ANQGSEA. V shed 8 bases, J shed 0 bases, and the junction held 6 bases outside the gene matches. This CDR3 comprises 14 residues. This CDR3 is CSCGGGPSTDTQYF. CDR3 DNA sequence: TGCAGCTGCGGGGGGGGGCCTAGCACAGATACGCAGTATTTT.

The chain combines TRBV5-1 with TRBJ2-5; D unclear. The CDR3 spans 14 residues. Per germline, CDR1 SGHRS and CDR2 YFSETQ. Trimming took off 1 base at V and 3 bases at J, with 10 bases between the two ends. CDR3 coding DNA: TGCGCCAGCAGCTTGAGTTTCTTTAAAGAGACCCAGTACTTC. Translated: CASSLSFFKETQYF.

The V call is TRBV7-8, the J call TRBJ2-1; 13 bases match TRBD2. The CDR3 runs 14 residues. Germline loops: CDR1 SGHVS, CDR2 FQNEAQ. The junction had 7 bases not matched to a gene; V was cut back by 5 bases and J by 12 bases. CDR3 nucleotides: TGTGCCAGCAGCCCCCGGACTAGCGGGAGCGGGCAGTTCTTC. Its protein is CASSPRTSGSGQFF.

This clone was observed at least ten times. The gene calls are TRBV28 and TRBJ2-3, with 8 bases matching TRBD1. Germline loops: CDR1 MDHEN, CDR2 SYDVKM. The V gene end was trimmed by 5 bases and the J gene end by 10 bases; junction bases not matched to a gene: 17. The CDR3 has 16 amino acids. The CDR3 is CASSRPPGTGRQSQYF. Written as DNA, the CDR3 is TGTGCCAGCAGTAGACCCCCCGGGACAGGCAGGCAGTCGCAGTATTTT.

J is TRBJ1-4 and V is TRBV2, with a tentative D call TRBD1 (6 bases). Germline CDR1 and CDR2: SNHLY and FYNNEI. The CDR3 spans 14 residues. Trimming pared 3 bases from V and 5 bases from J, leaving 10 bases between. Here the CDR3 DNA reads TGTGCCAGCAGTGAGGGGGGACACAATGAAAAACTGTTTTTT. The encoded protein is CASSEGGHNEKLFF. Together with reference TRBV2 and TRBJ1-4, the CDR3 gives the full variable domain: EPEVTQTPSHQVTQMGQEVILRCVPISNHLYFYWYRQILGQKVEFLVSFYNNEISEKSEIFDDQFSVERPDGSNFTLKIRSTKLEDSAMYFCASSEGGHNEKLFFGSGTQLSVL.

The chain employs TRBV7-3 and TRBJ2-2, with 12 nucleotides matching TRBD2. The CDR3 has 16 amino acids. V lost 4 bases and J lost 4; bases outside the gene matches: 4. The germline V gene encodes CDR1 SGHTA and CDR2 FQGTGA. CDR3 in amino acids: CASSSTGLAGTGELFF. In nucleotides, the CDR3 is TGTGCCAGCAGCTCGACGGGACTAGCGGGCACCGGGGAGCTGTTTTTT.

V and J are TRBV5-1 and TRBJ2-7; D is possibly TRBD2 (6 bases). CDR3 size: 13 residues. The V gene lost 4 bases and the J gene lost 2 bases, with 10 bases spanning the gap. Germline V gene data show CDR1 as SGHRS and CDR2 as YFSETQ. CDR3 in amino acids: CASSPGGPYEQYF. In DNA form, the CDR3 reads TGCGCCAGCAGCCCCGGAGGGCCCTACGAGCAGTACTTC.

The DNA of the CDR3 is TGTGCCAGCAGTCAGACCGCATTGAACACTGAAGCTTTCTTT. It specifies CASSQTALNTEAFF. The rearrangement joins TRBV28 to TRBJ1-1; no reliable D call. The germline V gene encodes CDR1 MDHEN and CDR2 SYDVKM. Trimming removed 5 bases at V and 0 bases at J, with 10 bases between. CDR3 length: 14 residues. Looking up the rest from reference TRBV28 and TRBJ1-1 gives the full variable domain: DVKVTQSSRYLVKRTGEKVFLECVQDMDHENMFWYRQDPGLGLRLIYFSYDVKMKEKGDIPEGYSVSREKKERFSLILESASTNQTSMYLCASSQTALNTEAFFGQGTRLTVV.

This clone is a singleton in its sample. The chain uses TRBV7-9 and TRBJ1-1; no reliable D call. The CDR3 length is 12 residues. Germline V gene data show CDR1 as SEHNR and CDR2 as FQNEAQ (reference sequence). Trimming removed 5 bases at V and 6 bases at J, with 10 bases between. The DNA of the CDR3 is TGTGCCAGCAGCCCTTACGAAGCTGAAGCTTTCTTT. Amino acid sequence: CASSPYEAEAFF.

The chain is built from TRBV27 and TRBJ2-2; the D gene is possibly TRBD2 (5 bases). This CDR3 has 14 amino acids. V shed 5 bases and J shed 6 bases, with 13 bases lying between them. CDR1 and CDR2 (germline): MNHEY, SMNVEV (reference sequence). CDR3 loop: CASSGWGAPGELFF. The DNA for the CDR3 is TGTGCCAGCAGTGGGTGGGGAGCCCCCGGGGAGCTGTTTTTT.